The clone carrying this T cell receptor (beta chain) has at least ten counts. TCRdb passed the PCR reads through MiXCR, listing each CDR3 protein once. The sample lists approximately 59,000 distinct CDR3 sequences, approximately 17% occurring once. This sample was included in a study of molecular identifiers for immune sequencing clone quantification. Germline CDR1 and CDR2: DFQATT and SNEGSKA (reference sequence). V was clipped by 4 bases and J by 4 bases; unmatched bases: 4. The CDR3 runs to 13 residues. Sequenced: naive CD8+ T cells from blood, with Jurkat cell RNA spiked in. Described subset: FACS-sorted CD8+CD4-CCR7+CD45RA+ naive T cells. The V call is TRBV20-1, the J call TRBJ1-5, with 7 bases matching TRBD1. The source is a human donor in good health. Some libraries in this study had Jurkat cell RNA spiked in. DNA for the CDR3: TGCAGTGCTACCGGGACAGCAAATCAGCCCCAGCATTTT. It is translated as CSATGTANQPQHF.